This is a list of T cell receptor beta chains from one sample in a study of blood T cells in healthy people across ages. One entry per CDR3 protein results from TCRdb running MiXCR on the 5' RACE reads. The table shows 750,000 or so distinct CDR3 sequences, with approximately 25% occurring only once. These data were also reused for a study on T cells of mothers and their children.

Sequenced input: blood. Receptors originate from a boy younger than 18 in good health. CDR3s include the opening cysteine and the closing phenylalanine or tryptophan. The order of the fields is J gene, V gene, clone size, D gene, CDR3 DNA, CDR3 protein. D genes are given only for firm matches. Clone size appears in some rows only: once, few, many, or a class for an expanded clone.

J gene: TRBJ2-3; V gene: TRBV14; clone size: few; D gene: -; CDR3 DNA: TGTGCCAGCAGCCAAGAGGGAGTAGCGGAAAGCACAGATACGCAGTATTTT; CDR3 protein: CASSQEGVAESTDTQYF
J gene: TRBJ2-1; V gene: TRBV7-9; clone size: -; D gene: -; CDR3 DNA: TGTGCCAGCAGCCTAAGACAGGATCCCTACAATGAGCAGTTCTTC; CDR3 protein: CASSLRQDPYNEQFF
J gene: TRBJ2-5; V gene: TRBV6-2/TRBV6-3; clone size: few; D gene: TRBD2; CDR3 DNA: TGTGCCAGCAGTAGGGGCTCGGCGGGAGGACAAGAGACCCAGTACTTC; CDR3 protein: CASSRGSAGGQETQYF
J gene: TRBJ2-1; V gene: TRBV6-5; clone size: -; D gene: -; CDR3 DNA: TGTGCCAGCAGTTACGGGCCCTCACACTACAATGAGCAGTTCTTC; CDR3 protein: CASSYGPSHYNEQFF
J gene: TRBJ2-3; V gene: TRBV28; clone size: -; D gene: TRBD2; CDR3 DNA: TGTGCCAGCAGTCCCGGACTAGCGGGCCACACAGATACGCAGTATTTT; CDR3 protein: CASSPGLAGHTDTQYF
J gene: TRBJ1-6; V gene: TRBV4-3; clone size: -; D gene: -; CDR3 DNA: TGCGCCAGCAGCCAAGAGTTTGTCGTCTCCTATAATTCACCCCTCCACTTT; CDR3 protein: CASSQEFVVSYNSPLHF
J gene: TRBJ2-7; V gene: TRBV20-1; clone size: few; D gene: -; CDR3 DNA: TGCAGTGCCCGGCGCGCAGCTAGCTACGAGCAGTACTTC; CDR3 protein: CSARRAASYEQYF
J gene: TRBJ2-1; V gene: TRBV3-1; clone size: -; D gene: TRBD2; CDR3 DNA: TGTGCCAGCAGCCCTTTCTCGGGACTAGCGATCAATGAGCAGTTCTTC; CDR3 protein: CASSPFSGLAINEQFF
J gene: TRBJ2-5; V gene: TRBV28; clone size: few; D gene: TRBD2; CDR3 DNA: TGTGCCAGCAGTTTACGGCGGGAGGGGACTTGGGAGCAGTACTTC; CDR3 protein: CASSLRREGTWEQYF
J gene: TRBJ2-1; V gene: TRBV7-6; clone size: -; D gene: TRBD2; CDR3 DNA: TGTGCCAGCAGCCTGATACTAGCGGGAGCCAACAATGAGCAGTTCTTC; CDR3 protein: CASSLILAGANNEQFF
J gene: TRBJ1-5; V gene: TRBV5-6; clone size: -; D gene: -; CDR3 DNA: TGTGCCAGCAGCTTGTCGGCACTTTCTAGCAATCAGCCCCAGCATTTT; CDR3 protein: CASSLSALSSNQPQHF
J gene: TRBJ2-1; V gene: TRBV5-1; clone size: -; D gene: TRBD1; CDR3 DNA: TGCGCCAGCAGCCCCACAGGGGGAGCGTACAATGAGCAGTTCTTC; CDR3 protein: CASSPTGGAYNEQFF
J gene: TRBJ1-6; V gene: TRBV12-3/TRBV12-4; clone size: -; D gene: TRBD1; CDR3 DNA: TGTGCCCGCAGTCCGACAGGGGATGATAGGTCACCCCTCCACTTT; CDR3 protein: CARSPTGDDRSPLHF
J gene: TRBJ2-7; V gene: TRBV10-3; clone size: -; D gene: -; CDR3 DNA: TGTGCCATCAGTCTCCGACTAGTTACCCTCTACGAGCAGTACTTC; CDR3 protein: CAISLRLVTLYEQYF
J gene: TRBJ1-1; V gene: TRBV7-2; clone size: -; D gene: -; CDR3 DNA: TGTGCCAGCGGCTTTTCAGGCAATATGGGCACTGAAGCTTTCTTT; CDR3 protein: CASGFSGNMGTEAFF
J gene: TRBJ2-5; V gene: TRBV28; clone size: -; D gene: -; CDR3 DNA: TGTGCCAGCAGGCTACAGGGACACTTCCAAGAGACCCAGTACTTC; CDR3 protein: CASRLQGHFQETQYF
J gene: TRBJ2-5; V gene: TRBV7-2; clone size: few; D gene: TRBD2; CDR3 DNA: TGTGCCAGCAGCTTATCGTCTAGCGGGACCTTGCCCCAAGAGACCCAGTACTTC; CDR3 protein: CASSLSSSGTLPQETQYF
J gene: TRBJ2-1; V gene: TRBV6-5; clone size: few; D gene: -; CDR3 DNA: TGTGCCAGCAGTCCCCTGGATGGATACAATGAGCAGTTCTTC; CDR3 protein: CASSPLDGYNEQFF
J gene: TRBJ2-1; V gene: TRBV29-1; clone size: few; D gene: TRBD1; CDR3 DNA: TGCAGCGTTGAGGGACAGGGATACGATGAGCAGTTCTTC; CDR3 protein: CSVEGQGYDEQFF
J gene: TRBJ2-7; V gene: TRBV6-1; clone size: -; D gene: -; CDR3 DNA: TGTGCCAGCAGTGGACCGGAGGGAAGTGTTCGCGAGCAGTACTTC; CDR3 protein: CASSGPEGSVREQYF
J gene: TRBJ1-2; V gene: TRBV5-1; clone size: many; D gene: TRBD1; CDR3 DNA: TGCGCCAGCAGCTTCGGACAGGGAGATGGCTACACCTTC; CDR3 protein: CASSFGQGDGYTF
J gene: TRBJ2-7; V gene: TRBV4-1; clone size: few; D gene: -; CDR3 DNA: TGCGCCAGCAGTCAACACGCGGAGGTGTTCTACGAGCAGTACTTC; CDR3 protein: CASSQHAEVFYEQYF
J gene: TRBJ2-3; V gene: TRBV5-1; clone size: few; D gene: -; CDR3 DNA: TGCGCCAGCAGCTTCCTTCCCCAGGGCCGAAAAGATACGCAGTATTTT; CDR3 protein: CASSFLPQGRKDTQYF
J gene: TRBJ2-1; V gene: TRBV5-1; clone size: few; D gene: -; CDR3 DNA: TGCGCCAGCAGCAGGGCAGCCGGTGAGCAGTTCTTC; CDR3 protein: CASSRAAGEQFF
J gene: TRBJ1-4; V gene: TRBV3-1; clone size: few; D gene: -; CDR3 DNA: TGTGCCAGCAGCCAAGAAGTTTTTAATGAAAAACTGTTTTTT; CDR3 protein: CASSQEVFNEKLFF
J gene: TRBJ2-1; V gene: TRBV6-5; clone size: -; D gene: -; CDR3 DNA: TGTGCCAGCAGTGAACGACGCTCTTACAATGAGCAGTTCTTC; CDR3 protein: CASSERRSYNEQFF